This TCR beta chain is from a study of early T cells in non-severe SARS-CoV-2 infection. This clonotype was observed a few times. V dropped 1 base and J dropped 3 bases, with 8 bases sitting between them. The CDR3 consists of 14 residues. CDR1 is LNHNV, CDR2 YYDKDF, per germline (reference sequence). Each cDNA molecule carried a unique molecular identifier. TCRdb re-derived calls from the 5' RACE reads in MiXCR, one entry per CDR3 protein. The data contain about 77,000 distinct CDR3 sequences, more than 9% of them seen just once; the ten biggest clones take up 4.8%. This sequence originates from an adult who was a healthcare worker with PCR-confirmed SARS-CoV-2 infection or an uninfected control (not recorded which). The chain joins TRBV15 to TRBJ2-3, with D unclear. The sequencing sample was made of whole blood. CDR3 sequence (DNA): TGTGCCACCAGCAGAGCCGCTGGGACAGATACGCAGTATTTT. Its translation is CATSRAAGTDTQYF.